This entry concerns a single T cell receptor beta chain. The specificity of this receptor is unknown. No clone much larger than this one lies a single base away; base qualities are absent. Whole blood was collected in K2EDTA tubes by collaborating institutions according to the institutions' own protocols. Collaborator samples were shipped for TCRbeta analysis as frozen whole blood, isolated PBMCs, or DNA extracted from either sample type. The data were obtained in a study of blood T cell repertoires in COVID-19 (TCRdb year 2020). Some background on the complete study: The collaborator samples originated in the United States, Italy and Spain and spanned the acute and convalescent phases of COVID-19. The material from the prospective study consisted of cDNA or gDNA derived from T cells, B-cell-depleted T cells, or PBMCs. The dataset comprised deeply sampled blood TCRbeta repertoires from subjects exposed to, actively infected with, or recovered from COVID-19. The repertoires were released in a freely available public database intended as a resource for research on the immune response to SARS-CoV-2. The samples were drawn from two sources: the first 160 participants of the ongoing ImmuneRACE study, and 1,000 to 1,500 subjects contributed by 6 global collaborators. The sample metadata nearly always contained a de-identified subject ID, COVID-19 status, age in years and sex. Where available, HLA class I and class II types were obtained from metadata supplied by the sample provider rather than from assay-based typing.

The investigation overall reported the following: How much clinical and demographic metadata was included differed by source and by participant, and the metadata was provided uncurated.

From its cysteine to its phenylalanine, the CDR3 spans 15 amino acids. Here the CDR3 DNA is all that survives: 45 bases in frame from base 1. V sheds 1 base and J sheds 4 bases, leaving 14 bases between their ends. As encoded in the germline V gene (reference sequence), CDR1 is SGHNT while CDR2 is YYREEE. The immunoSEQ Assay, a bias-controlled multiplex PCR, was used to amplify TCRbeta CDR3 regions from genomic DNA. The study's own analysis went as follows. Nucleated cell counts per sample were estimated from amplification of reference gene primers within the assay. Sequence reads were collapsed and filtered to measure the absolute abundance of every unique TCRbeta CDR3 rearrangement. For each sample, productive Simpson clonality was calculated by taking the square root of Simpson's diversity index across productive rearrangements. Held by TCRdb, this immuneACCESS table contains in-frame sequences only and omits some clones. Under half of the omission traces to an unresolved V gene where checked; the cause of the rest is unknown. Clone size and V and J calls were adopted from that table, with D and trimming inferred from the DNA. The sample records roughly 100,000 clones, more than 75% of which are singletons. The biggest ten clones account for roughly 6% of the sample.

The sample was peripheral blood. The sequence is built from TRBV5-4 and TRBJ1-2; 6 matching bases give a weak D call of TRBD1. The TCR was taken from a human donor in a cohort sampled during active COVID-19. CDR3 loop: CASSLFPGDGYGYTF. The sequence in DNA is TGTGCCAGCAGCTTGTTTCCAGGGGATGGCTATGGCTACACCTTC.